The clone carrying this T cell receptor beta chain showed up many times. A sample-barcoded 5' primer and a J-beta primer mix were used in a second PCR of about 6 to 12 cycles. In TCRdb, the 5' RACE reads were re-called with MiXCR into one record per CDR3 protein. The sample lists roughly 640,000 distinct CDR3 sequences; about 30% were seen once. This record comes from a study of blood T cells in healthy people across ages. The CDR3 contains 12 residues. Germline V CDR1 and CDR2: SGHVS, FNYEAQ. The ends were cut back, 5 bases at V and 2 bases at J, with 5 bases in the middle. The specimen was blood. The clonotype originates from an elderly woman in good health. V usage is TRBV7-6 and J usage is TRBJ2-3; D unresolved. The CDR3 sequence: CASSGATDTQYF. The CDR3 nucleotides read TGTGCCAGCAGCGGCGCCACAGATACGCAGTATTTT.